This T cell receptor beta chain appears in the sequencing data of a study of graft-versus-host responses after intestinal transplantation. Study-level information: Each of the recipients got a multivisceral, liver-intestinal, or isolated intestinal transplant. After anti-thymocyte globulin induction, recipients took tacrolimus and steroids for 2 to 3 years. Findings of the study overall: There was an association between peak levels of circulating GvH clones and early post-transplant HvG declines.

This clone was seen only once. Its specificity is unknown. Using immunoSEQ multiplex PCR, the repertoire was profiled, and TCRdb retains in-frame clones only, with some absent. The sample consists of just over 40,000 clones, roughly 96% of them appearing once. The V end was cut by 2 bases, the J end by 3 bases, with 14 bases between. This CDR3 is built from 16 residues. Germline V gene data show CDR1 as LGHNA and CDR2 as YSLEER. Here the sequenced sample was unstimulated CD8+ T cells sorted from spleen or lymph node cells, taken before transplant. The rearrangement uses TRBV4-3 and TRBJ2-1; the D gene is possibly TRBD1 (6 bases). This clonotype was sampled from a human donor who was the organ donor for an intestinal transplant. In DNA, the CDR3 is TGCGCCAGCAGCCAACAACAGGGTGCGAACTACAATGAGCAGTTCTTC. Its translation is CASSQQQGANYNEQFF.